This T cell receptor beta chain was recorded in a study of blood T cell repertoires in COVID-19. Measured with immunoSEQ multiplex PCR; TCRdb has only the in-frame clones, and not every one. The data show about 350,000 clones, roughly 87% seen once. The CDR3 consists of 17 residues. Looked up from germline, CDR1 is LNHDA and CDR2 is SQIVND (reference sequence). V lost 4 bases and J 8 bases, leaving 24 bases between the germline ends. This sequence was found in an older woman with COVID-19, enrolled during active disease. The V and J genes are TRBV19 and TRBJ2-1; a weak D match, TRBD1 (5 bases). Specimen: peripheral blood. The DNA for the CDR3 is TGTGCCAGTAGTACTCCGTTGGGGCAGGTTAGAAGGGATGAGCAGTTCTTC. It codes for CASSTPLGQVRRDEQFF.